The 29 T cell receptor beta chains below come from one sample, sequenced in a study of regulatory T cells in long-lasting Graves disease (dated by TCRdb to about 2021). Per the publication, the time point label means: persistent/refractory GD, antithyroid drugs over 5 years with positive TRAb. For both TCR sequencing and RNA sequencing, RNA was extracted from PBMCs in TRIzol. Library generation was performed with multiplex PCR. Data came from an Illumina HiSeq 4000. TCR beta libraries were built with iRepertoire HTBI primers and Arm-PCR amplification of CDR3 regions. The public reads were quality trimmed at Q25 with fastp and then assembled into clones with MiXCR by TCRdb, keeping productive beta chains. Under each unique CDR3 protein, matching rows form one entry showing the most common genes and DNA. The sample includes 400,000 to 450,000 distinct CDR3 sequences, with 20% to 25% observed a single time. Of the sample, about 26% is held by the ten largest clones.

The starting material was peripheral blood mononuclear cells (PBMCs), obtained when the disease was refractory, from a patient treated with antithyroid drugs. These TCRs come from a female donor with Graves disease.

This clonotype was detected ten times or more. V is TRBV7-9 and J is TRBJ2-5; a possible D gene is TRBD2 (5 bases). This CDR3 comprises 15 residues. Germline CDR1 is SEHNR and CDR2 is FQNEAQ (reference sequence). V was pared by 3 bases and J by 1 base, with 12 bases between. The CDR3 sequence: CASSFLGSTQETQYF. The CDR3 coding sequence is TGTGCCAGCAGCTTTTTAGGGAGTACCCAAGAGACCCAGTACTTC. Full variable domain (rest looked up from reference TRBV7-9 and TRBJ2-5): DTGVSQNPRHKITKRGQNVTFRCDPISEHNRLYWYRQTLGQGPEFLTYFQNEAQLEKSRLLSDRFSAERPKGSFSTLEIQRTEQGDSAMYLCASSFLGSTQETQYFGPGTRLLVL.

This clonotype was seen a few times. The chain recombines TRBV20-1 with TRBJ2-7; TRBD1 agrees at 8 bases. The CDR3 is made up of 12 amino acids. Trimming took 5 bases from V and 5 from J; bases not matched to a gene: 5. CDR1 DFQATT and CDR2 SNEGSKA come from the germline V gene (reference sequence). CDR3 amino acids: CSAPDRDHEQYF. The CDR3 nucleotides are TGCAGTGCTCCGGACAGGGACCACGAGCAGTACTTC.

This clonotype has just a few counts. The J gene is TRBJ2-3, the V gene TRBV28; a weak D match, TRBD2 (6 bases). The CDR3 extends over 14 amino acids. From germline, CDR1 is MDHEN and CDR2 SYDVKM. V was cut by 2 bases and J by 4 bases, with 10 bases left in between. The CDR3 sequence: CASSLTGVADTQYF. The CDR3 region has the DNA TGTGCCAGCAGTTTAACGGGAGTGGCAGATACGCAGTATTTT.

CDR3 DNA: TGTGCCAGCTCACCACCGGGACAGATTAATGAAAAACTGTTTTTT. This gives the protein CASSPPGQINEKLFF. This chain uses TRBV18 with TRBJ1-4; 7 bases are shared with TRBD1. The CDR3 contains 15 residues. The germline gives CDR1 KGHSH, CDR2 LQKENI. The J segment lost 4 bases and the V segment lost 0 bases, leaving 2 bases of the junction unmatched.

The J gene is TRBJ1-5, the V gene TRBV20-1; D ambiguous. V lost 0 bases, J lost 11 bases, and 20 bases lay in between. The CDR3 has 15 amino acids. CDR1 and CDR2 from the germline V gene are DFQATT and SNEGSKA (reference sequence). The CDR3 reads CSARDSQTPLGTQHF. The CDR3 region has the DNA TGCAGTGCTAGAGATTCCCAGACCCCCCTAGGGACCCAGCATTTT.

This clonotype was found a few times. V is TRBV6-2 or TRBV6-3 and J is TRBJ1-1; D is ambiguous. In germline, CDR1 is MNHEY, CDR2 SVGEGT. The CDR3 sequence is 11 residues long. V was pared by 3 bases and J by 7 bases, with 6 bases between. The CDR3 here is CASSYLGEAFF. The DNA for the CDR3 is TGTGCCAGCAGTTATCTGGGTGAAGCTTTCTTT.

The CDR3 DNA reads TGTGCCAGTTCTTCCCTCGGGGCCGGCTATAATTCACCCCTCCACTTT. It codes for CASSSLGAGYNSPLHF. The gene calls are TRBV6-1 and TRBJ1-6, with a tentative D call TRBD1 (5 bases). The CDR3 is 16 residues long. Germline V CDR1 and CDR2: MNHNS, SASEGT. V dropped 9 bases and J dropped 3 bases, with 18 bases sitting between them.

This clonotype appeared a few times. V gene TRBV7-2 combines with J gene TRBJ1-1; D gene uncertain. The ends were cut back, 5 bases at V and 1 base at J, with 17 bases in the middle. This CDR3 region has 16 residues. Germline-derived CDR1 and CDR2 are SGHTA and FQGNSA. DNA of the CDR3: TGTGCCAGCAGCCCCGTGGCGGGTCAGGAGAACACTGAAGCTTTCTTT. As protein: CASSPVAGQENTEAFF.

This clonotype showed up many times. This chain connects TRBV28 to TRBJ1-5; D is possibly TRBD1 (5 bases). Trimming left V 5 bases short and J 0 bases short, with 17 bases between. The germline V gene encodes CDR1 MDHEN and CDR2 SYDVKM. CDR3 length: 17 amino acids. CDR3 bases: TGTGCCAGCAGTGCTTATGTCTCCAGGGATAGCAATCAGCCCCAGCATTTT. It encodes CASSAYVSRDSNQPQHF. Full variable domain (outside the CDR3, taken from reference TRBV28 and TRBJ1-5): DVKVTQSSRYLVKRTGEKVFLECVQDMDHENMFWYRQDPGLGLRLIYFSYDVKMKEKGDIPEGYSVSREKKERFSLILESASTNQTSMYLCASSAYVSRDSNQPQHFGDGTRLSIL.

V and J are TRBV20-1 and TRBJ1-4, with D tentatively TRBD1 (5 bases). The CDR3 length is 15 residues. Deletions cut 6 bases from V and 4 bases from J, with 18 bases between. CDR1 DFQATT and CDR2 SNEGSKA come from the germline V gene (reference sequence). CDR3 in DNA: TGCAGTGCCTCCCAGGGACCTAAACATAATGAAAAACTGTTTTTT. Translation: CSASQGPKHNEKLFF.

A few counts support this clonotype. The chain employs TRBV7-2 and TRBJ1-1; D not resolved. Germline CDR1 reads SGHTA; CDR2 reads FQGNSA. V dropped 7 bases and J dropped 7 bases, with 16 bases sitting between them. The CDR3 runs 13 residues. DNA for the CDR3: TGTGCCAGCAACCAGTACGGAGGGATTGAAGCTTTCTTT. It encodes CASNQYGGIEAFF.

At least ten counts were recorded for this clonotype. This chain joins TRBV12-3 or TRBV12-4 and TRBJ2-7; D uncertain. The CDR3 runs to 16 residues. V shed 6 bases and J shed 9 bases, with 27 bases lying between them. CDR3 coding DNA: TGTGCCAGCAGCCATCTCTTACGACTGACCTTACGAGGGCAGTACTTC. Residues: CASSHLLRLTLRGQYF.

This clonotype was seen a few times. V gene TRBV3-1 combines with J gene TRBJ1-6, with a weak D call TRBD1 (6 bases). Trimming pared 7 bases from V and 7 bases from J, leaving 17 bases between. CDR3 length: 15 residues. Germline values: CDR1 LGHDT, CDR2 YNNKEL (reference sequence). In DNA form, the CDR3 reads TGTGCCAGCAAGTCCTCGACAGGAGAGAATTCACCCCTCCACTTT. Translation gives CASKSSTGENSPLHF.

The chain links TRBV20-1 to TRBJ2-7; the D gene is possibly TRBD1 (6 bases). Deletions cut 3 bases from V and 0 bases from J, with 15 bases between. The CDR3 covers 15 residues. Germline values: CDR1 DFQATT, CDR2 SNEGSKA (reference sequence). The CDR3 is CSARTVGDNSYEQYF. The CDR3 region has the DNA TGCAGTGCTAGGACTGTGGGGGACAACTCCTACGAGCAGTACTTC.

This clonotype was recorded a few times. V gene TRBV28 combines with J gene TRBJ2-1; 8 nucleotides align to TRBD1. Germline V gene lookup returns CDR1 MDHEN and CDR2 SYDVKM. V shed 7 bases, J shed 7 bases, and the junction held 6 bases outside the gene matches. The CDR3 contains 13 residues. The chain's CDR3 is CASTLTGANEQFF. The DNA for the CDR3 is TGTGCCAGCACTCTGACAGGGGCTAATGAGCAGTTCTTC. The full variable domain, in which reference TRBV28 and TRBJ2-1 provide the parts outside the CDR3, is DVKVTQSSRYLVKRTGEKVFLECVQDMDHENMFWYRQDPGLGLRLIYFSYDVKMKEKGDIPEGYSVSREKKERFSLILESASTNQTSMYLCASTLTGANEQFFGPGTRLTVL.

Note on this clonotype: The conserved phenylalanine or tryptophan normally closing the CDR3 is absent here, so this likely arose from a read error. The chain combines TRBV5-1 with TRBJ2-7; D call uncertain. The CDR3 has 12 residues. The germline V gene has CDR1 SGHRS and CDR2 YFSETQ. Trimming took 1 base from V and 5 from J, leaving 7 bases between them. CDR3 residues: CASSLLWNEQYY. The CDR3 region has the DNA TGCGCCAGCAGCTTGTTATGGAACGAGCAGTACTAC.

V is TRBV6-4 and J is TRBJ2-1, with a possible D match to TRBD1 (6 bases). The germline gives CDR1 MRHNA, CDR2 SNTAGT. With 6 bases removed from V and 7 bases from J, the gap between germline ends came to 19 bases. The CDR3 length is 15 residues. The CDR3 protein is CASSPASGRGNEQFF. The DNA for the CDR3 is TGTGCCAGCAGCCCAGCCTCGGGCAGGGGAAATGAGCAGTTCTTC.

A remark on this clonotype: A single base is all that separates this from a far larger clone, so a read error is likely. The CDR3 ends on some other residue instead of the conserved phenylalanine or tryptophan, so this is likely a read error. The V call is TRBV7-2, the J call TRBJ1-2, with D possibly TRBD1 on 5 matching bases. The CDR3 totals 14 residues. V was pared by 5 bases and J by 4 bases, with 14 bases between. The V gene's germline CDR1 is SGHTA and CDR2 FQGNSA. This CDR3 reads CASSQERQIYGYTL. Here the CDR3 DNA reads TGTGCCAGCAGCCAAGAGCGACAGATCTATGGCTACACCTTA.

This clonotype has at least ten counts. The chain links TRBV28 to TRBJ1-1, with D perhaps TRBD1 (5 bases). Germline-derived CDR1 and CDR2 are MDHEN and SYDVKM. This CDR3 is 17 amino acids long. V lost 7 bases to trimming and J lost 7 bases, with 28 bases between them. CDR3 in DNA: TGTGCCAGCAACCACCCTTGGCGGCAGGGTATGAGAGGTGAAGCTTTCTTT. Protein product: CASNHPWRQGMRGEAFF. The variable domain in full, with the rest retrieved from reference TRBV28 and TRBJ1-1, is DVKVTQSSRYLVKRTGEKVFLECVQDMDHENMFWYRQDPGLGLRLIYFSYDVKMKEKGDIPEGYSVSREKKERFSLILESASTNQTSMYLCASNHPWRQGMRGEAFFGQGTRLTVV.

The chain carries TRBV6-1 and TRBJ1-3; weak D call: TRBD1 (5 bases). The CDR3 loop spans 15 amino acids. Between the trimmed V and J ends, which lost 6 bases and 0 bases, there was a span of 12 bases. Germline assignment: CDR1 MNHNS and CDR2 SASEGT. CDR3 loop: CASRRQLSSGNTIYF. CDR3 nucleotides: TGTGCCAGCAGAAGACAGCTTTCCTCTGGAAACACCATATATTTT.

The CDR3 loop reads CASSPNVGLAYEQYF. Written as DNA, the CDR3 is TGTGCCAGCAGCCCGAATGTAGGGTTGGCCTACGAGCAGTACTTC. The V and J genes are TRBV9 and TRBJ2-7; unclear D gene. Germline V gives CDR1 SGDLS, CDR2 YYNGEE. The CDR3 consists of 15 residues. The V end lost 4 bases, the J end lost 2 bases, and 16 bases lay between the germline ends.

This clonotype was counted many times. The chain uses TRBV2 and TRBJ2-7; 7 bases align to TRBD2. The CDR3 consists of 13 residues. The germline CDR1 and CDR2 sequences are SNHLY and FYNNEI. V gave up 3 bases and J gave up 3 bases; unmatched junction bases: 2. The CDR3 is CASSEGGSYEQYF. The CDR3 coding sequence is TGTGCCAGCAGTGAGGGCGGGAGCTACGAGCAGTACTTC.

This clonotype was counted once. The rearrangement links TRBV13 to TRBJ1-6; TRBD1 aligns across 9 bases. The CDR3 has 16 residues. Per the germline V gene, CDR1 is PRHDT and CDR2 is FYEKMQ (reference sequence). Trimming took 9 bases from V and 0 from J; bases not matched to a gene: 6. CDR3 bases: TGTGCCAGTAGTGACAGGGGGGACTCCTATAATTCACCCCTCCACTTT. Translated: CASSDRGDSYNSPLHF.

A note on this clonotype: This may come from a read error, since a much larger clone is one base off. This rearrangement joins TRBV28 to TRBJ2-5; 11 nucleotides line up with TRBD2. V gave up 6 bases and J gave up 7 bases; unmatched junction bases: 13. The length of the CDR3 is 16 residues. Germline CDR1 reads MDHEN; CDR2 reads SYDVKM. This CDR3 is CASSQLGSGGVGTQYF. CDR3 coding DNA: TGTGCCAGCAGCCAACTCGGTAGCGGGGGGGTGGGGACCCAGTACTTC.

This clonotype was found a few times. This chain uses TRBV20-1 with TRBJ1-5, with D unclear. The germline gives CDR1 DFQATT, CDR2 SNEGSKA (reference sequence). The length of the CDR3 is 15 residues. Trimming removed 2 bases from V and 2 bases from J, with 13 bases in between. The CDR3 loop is CSARRNRGGNQPQHF. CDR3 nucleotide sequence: TGCAGTGCTAGACGTAATCGGGGTGGCAATCAGCCCCAGCATTTT.

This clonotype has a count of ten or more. The CDR3 nucleotides are TGTGCCAGCAGCTTAAGGGCAGGGACGGAGACCCAGTACTTC. Protein: CASSLRAGTETQYF. This chain uses TRBV11-3 with TRBJ2-5; TRBD1 or TRBD2 may be the D gene (5 bases each). In germline, CDR1 is SGHNT, CDR2 YENEEA. V was cut by 2 bases and J by 5 bases, with 12 bases left in between. There are 14 residues in the CDR3.

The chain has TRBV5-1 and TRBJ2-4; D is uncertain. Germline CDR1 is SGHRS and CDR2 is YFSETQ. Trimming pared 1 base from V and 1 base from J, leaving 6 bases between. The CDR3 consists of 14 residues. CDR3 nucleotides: TGCGCCAGCAGCTTGATGGAGGCCAAAAACATTCAGTACTTC. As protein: CASSLMEAKNIQYF.

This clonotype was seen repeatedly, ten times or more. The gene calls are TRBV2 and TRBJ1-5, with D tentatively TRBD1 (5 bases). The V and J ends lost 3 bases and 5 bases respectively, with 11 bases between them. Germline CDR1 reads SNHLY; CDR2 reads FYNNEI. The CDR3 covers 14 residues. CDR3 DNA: TGTGCCAGCAGTGACGGAGGGGCTTATCAGCCCCAGCATTTT. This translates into CASSDGGAYQPQHF. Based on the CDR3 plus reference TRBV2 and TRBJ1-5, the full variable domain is EPEVTQTPSHQVTQMGQEVILRCVPISNHLYFYWYRQILGQKVEFLVSFYNNEISEKSEIFDDQFSVERPDGSNFTLKIRSTKLEDSAMYFCASSDGGAYQPQHFGDGTRLSIL.

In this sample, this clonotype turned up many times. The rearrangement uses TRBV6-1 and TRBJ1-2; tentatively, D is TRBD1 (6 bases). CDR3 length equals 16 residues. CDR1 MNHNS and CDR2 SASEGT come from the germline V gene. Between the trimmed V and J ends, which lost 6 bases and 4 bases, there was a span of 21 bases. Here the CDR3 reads CASRGWTAQTPYGYTF. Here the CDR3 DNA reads TGTGCCAGCAGAGGCTGGACAGCCCAGACACCCTATGGCTACACCTTC.